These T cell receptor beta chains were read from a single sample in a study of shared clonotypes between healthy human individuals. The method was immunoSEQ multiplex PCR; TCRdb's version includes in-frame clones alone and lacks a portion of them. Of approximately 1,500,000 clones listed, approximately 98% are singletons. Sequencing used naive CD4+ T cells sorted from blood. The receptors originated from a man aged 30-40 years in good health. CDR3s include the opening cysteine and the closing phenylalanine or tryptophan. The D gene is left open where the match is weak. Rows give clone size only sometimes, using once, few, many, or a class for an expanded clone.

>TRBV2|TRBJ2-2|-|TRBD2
CASRRTSGGTGELFF
TGTGCCAGCCGCCGGACTAGCGGGGGAACCGGGGAGCTGTTTTTT
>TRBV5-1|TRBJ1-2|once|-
CASSLVSNYGYTF
TGCGCCAGCAGCTTGGTTTCAAACTATGGCTACACCTTC
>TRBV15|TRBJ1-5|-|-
CATSRDGTPFSNQPQHF
TGTGCCACCAGCAGGGATGGGACACCGTTTAGCAATCAGCCCCAGCATTTT
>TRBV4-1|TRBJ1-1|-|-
CASSQEKGFTEAFF
TGCGCCAGCAGCCAAGAGAAAGGGTTCACTGAAGCTTTCTTT
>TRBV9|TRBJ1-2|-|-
CASSPGQQSYNYGYTF
TGTGCCAGCAGCCCTGGACAGCAGAGTTATAACTATGGCTACACCTTC
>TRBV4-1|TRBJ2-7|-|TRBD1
CASSYGQGASYEQYF
TGCGCCAGCAGCTACGGACAGGGGGCATCCTACGAGCAGTACTTC
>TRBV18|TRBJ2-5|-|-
CASSPREMRETQYF
TGTGCCAGCTCACCAAGGGAAATGAGAGAGACCCAGTACTTC
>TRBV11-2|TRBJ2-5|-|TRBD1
CASSLVPGQLQETQYF
TGTGCCAGCAGCTTAGTGCCGGGACAGTTACAAGAGACCCAGTACTTC
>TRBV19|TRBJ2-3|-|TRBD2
CASSYTRLAGITDTQYF
TGTGCCAGTAGCTACACCCGACTAGCGGGAATCACAGATACGCAGTATTTT
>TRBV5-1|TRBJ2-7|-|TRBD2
CASSLAGAMFYEQYF
TGCGCCAGCAGTCTAGCGGGCGCGATGTTCTACGAGCAGTACTTC
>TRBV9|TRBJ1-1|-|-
CASSVGSGGTEAFF
TGTGCCAGCAGCGTAGGATCCGGGGGAACTGAAGCTTTCTTT
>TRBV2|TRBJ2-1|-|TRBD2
CASRLLAEQFF
TGTGCCAGCAGGCTACTAGCGGAGCAGTTCTTC
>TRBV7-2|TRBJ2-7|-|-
CASSLLRGAGYEQYF
TGTGCCAGCAGCTTATTGAGGGGCGCAGGCTACGAGCAGTACTTC
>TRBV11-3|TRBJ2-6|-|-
CASSLGGASSSGANVLTF
TGTGCCAGCAGCTTAGGAGGGGCCTCTTCCTCTGGGGCCAACGTCCTGACTTTC
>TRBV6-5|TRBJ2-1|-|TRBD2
CASSYGTSGSNEQFF
TGTGCCAGCAGTTATGGGACTAGCGGGAGCAATGAGCAGTTCTTC
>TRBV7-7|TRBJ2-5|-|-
CASSLGGRVETQYF
TGTGCTAGCAGCTTAGGGGGGCGCGTGGAGACCCAGTACTTC